This entry concerns a single T cell receptor beta chain. At one of its ends the junction is not consistent with the germline gene, which may arise from a read error. The CDR3 consists of 14 residues. Germline V CDR1 and CDR2: SQVTM, ANQGSEA. A sample-barcoded 5' primer and a J-beta primer mix were used in a second PCR of roughly 7 to 11 cycles. One entry per CDR3 protein, called by TCRdb with MiXCR from the 5' RACE reads. The sample yields around 790,000 distinct CDR3 sequences, under 55% seen once. The data derive from a study of blood T cells in healthy people across ages. The chain uses TRBV29-1 and TRBJ1-1; unclear D gene. Sequencing input: blood. This TCR was sampled from a man aged 55 to 70 in good health. The CDR3 nucleotides read TGCAGCGTTACCCCCGGGAGTTTGAACACTGGAGCTTTCTTT. Its protein product is CSVTPGSLNTGAFF.